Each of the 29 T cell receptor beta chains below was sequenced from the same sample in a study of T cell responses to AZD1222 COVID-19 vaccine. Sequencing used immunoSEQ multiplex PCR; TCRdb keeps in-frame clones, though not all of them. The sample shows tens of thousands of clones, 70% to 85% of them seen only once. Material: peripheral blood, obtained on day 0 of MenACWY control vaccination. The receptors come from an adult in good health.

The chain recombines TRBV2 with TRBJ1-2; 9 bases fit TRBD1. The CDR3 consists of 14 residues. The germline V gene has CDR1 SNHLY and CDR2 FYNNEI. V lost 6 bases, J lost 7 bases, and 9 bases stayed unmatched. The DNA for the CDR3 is TGTGCCAGCAGCCTTGGACAGGGGATGAGTGGCTACACCTTC. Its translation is CASSLGQGMSGYTF. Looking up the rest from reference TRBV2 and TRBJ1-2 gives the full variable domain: EPEVTQTPSHQVTQMGQEVILRCVPISNHLYFYWYRQILGQKVEFLVSFYNNEISEKSEIFDDQFSVERPDGSNFTLKIRSTKLEDSAMYFCASSLGQGMSGYTFGSGTRLTVV.

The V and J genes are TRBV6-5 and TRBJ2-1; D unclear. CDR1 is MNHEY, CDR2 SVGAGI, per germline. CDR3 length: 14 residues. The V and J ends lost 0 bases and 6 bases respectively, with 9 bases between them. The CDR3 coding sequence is TGTGCCAGCAGTTACTCGGAGTGGGGCAATGAGCAGTTCTTC. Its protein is CASSYSEWGNEQFF.

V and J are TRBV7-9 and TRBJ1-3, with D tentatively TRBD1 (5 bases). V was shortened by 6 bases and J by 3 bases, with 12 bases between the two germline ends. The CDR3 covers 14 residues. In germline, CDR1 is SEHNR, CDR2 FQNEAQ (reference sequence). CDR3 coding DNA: TGTGCCAGCAGGCCCGGGACCGATGGAAACACCATATATTTT. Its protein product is CASRPGTDGNTIYF.

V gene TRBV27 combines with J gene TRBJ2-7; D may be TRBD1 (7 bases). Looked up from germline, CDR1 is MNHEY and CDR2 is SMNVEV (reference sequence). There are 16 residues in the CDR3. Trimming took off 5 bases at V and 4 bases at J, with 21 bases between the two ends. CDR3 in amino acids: CASSPRGTVAGYEQYF. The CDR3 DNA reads TGTGCCAGCAGTCCGCGCGGGACAGTCGCCGGATACGAGCAGTACTTC.

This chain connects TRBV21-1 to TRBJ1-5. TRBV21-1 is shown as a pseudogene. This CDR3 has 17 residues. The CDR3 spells CASSKELTGTPKQPQHF. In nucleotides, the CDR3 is TGTGCCAGCAGCAAAGAATTGACCGGGACCCCGAAACAGCCCCAGCATTTT.

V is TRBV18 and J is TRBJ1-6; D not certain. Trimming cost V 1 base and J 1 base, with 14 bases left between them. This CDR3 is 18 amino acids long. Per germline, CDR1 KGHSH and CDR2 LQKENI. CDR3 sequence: CASSPRAELFSYNSPLHF. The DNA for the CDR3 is TGTGCCAGCTCACCACGCGCAGAGCTCTTTTCCTATAATTCACCCCTCCACTTT.

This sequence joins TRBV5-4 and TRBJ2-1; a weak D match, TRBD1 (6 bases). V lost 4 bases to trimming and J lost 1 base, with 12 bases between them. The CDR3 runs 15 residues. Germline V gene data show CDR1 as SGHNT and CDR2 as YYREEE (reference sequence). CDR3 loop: CASSPDRPSYNEQFF. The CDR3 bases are TGTGCCAGCAGCCCTGACAGGCCATCCTACAATGAGCAGTTCTTC.

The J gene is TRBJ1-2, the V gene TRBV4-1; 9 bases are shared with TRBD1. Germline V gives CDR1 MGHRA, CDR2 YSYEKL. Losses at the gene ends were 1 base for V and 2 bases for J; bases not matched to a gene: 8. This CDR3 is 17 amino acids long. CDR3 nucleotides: TGCGCCAGCAGCCAAGCTGCCTACGGACAGGGGAACTATGGCTACACCTTC. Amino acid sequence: CASSQAAYGQGNYGYTF.

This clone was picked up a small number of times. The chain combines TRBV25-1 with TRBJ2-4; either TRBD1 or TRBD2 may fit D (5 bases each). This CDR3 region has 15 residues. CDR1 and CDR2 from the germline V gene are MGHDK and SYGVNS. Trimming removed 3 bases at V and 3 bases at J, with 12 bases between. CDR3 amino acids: CASSEGPRGKNIQYF. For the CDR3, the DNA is TGTGCCAGCAGTGAGGGACCCCGGGGCAAAAACATTCAGTACTTC. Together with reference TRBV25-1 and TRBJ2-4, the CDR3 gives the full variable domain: EADIYQTPRYLVIGTGKKITLECSQTMGHDKMYWYQQDPGMELHLIHYSYGVNSTEKGDLSSESTVSRIRTEHFPLTLESARPSHTSQYLCASSEGPRGKNIQYFGAGTRLSVL.

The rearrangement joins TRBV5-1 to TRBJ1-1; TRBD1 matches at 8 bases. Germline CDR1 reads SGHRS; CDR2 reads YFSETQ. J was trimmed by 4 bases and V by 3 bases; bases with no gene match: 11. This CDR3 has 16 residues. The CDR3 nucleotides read TGCGCCAGCAGCTCGCCCCTCAGGGGGCCGGCCACTGAAGCTTTCTTT. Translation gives CASSSPLRGPATEAFF.

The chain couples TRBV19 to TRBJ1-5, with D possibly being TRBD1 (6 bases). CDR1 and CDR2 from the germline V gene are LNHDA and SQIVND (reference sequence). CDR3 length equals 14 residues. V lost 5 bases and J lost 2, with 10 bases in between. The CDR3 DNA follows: TGTGCCAGTAGTCCTCGACAGGGCAATCAGCCCCAGCATTTT. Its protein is CASSPRQGNQPQHF.

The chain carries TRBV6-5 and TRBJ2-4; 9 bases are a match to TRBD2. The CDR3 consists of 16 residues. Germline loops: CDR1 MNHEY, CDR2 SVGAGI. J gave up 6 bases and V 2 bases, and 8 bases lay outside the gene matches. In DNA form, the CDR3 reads TGTGCCAGCAGTTACGGCGGGGGGGCCAATGGAAACATTCAGTACTTC. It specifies CASSYGGGANGNIQYF.

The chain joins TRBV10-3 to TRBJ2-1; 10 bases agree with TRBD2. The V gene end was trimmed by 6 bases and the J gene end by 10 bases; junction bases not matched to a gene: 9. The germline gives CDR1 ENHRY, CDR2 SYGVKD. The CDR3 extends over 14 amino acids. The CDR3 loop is CAIRTSGTPGEQFF. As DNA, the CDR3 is TGTGCCATCAGAACTAGCGGGACCCCTGGGGAGCAGTTCTTC.

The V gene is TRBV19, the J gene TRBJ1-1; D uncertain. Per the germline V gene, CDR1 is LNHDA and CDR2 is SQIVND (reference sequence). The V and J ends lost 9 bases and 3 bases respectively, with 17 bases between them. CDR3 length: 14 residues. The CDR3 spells CARKRRAKHTEAFF. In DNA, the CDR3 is TGTGCCAGGAAACGAAGGGCAAAACACACTGAAGCTTTCTTT.

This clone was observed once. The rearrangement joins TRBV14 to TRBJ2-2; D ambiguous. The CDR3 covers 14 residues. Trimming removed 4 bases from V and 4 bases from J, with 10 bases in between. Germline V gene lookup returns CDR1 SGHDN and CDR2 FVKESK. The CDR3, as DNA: TGTGCCAGCAGCCCTAGGTCAGGCACCGGGGAGCTGTTTTTT. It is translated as CASSPRSGTGELFF. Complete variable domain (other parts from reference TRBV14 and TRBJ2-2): EAGVTQFPSHSVIEKGQTVTLRCDPISGHDNLYWYRRVMGKEIKFLLHFVKESKQDESGMPNNRFLAERTGGTYSTLKVQPAELEDSGVYFCASSPRSGTGELFFGEGSRLTVL.

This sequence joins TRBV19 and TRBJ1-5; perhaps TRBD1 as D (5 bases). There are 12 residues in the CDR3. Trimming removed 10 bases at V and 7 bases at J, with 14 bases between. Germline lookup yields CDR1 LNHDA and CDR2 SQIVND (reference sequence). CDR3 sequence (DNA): TGTGCCACCTCCTGGGGCCTCCAGCCCCAGCATTTT. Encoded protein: CATSWGLQPQHF.

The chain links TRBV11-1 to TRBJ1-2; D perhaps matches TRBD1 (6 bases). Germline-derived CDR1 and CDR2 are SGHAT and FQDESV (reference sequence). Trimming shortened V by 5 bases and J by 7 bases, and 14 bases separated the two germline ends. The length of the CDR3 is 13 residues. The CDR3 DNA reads TGTGCCAGCAGCGCCGCTCAGGGGCTTGGCTACACCTTC. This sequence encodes CASSAAQGLGYTF.

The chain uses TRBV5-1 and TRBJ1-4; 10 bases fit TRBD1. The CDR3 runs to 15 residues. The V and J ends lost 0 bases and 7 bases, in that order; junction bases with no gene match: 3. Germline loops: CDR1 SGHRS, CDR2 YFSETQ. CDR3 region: CASSLGQGASEKLFF. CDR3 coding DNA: TGCGCCAGCAGCTTGGGACAGGGGGCCTCTGAAAAACTGTTTTTT.

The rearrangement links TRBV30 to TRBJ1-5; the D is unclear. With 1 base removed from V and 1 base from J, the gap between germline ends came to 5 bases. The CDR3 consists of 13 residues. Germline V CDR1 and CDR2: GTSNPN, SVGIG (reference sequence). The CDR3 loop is CAWSGASNQPQHF. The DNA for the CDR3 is TGTGCCTGGAGTGGGGCAAGCAATCAGCCCCAGCATTTT.

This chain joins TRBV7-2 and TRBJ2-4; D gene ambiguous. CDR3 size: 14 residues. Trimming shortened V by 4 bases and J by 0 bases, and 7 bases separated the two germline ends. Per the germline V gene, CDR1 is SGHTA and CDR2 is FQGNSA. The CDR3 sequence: CASSYEIAKNIQYF. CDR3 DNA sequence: TGTGCCAGCAGCTATGAGATAGCCAAAAACATTCAGTACTTC.

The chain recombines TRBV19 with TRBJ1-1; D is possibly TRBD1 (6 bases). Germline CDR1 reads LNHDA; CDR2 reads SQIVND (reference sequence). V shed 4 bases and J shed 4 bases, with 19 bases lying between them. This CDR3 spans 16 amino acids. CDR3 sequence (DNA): TGTGCCAGTAGTACCGAAGGGCAGGGGAGCGGCACTGAAGCTTTCTTT. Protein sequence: CASSTEGQGSGTEAFF.

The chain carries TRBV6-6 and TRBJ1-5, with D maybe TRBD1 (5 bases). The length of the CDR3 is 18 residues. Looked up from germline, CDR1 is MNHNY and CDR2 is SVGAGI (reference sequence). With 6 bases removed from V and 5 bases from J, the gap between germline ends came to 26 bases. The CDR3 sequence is CASSRSQGIKVLDQPQHF. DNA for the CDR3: TGTGCCAGCAGCCGAAGTCAGGGCATCAAAGTACTCGATCAGCCCCAGCATTTT.

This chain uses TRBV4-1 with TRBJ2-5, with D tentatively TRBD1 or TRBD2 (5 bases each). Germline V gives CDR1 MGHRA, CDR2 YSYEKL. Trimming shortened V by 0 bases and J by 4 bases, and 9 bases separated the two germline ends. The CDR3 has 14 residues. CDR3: CASSQDWGRETQYF. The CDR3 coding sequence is TGCGCCAGCAGCCAAGATTGGGGGAGAGAGACCCAGTACTTC.

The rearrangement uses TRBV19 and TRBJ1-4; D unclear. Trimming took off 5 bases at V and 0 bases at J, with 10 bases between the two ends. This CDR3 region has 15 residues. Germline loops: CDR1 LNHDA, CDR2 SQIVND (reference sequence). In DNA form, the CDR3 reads TGTGCCAGTAGTCCCCGGACGACAACTAATGAAAAACTGTTTTTT. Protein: CASSPRTTTNEKLFF.

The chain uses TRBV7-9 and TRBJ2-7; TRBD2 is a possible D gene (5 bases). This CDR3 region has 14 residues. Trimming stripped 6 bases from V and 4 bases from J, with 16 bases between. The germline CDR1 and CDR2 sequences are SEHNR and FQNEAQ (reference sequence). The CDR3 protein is CASSRTSSEYEQYF. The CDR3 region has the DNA TGTGCCAGCAGTCGCACTAGTAGCGAGTACGAGCAGTACTTC.

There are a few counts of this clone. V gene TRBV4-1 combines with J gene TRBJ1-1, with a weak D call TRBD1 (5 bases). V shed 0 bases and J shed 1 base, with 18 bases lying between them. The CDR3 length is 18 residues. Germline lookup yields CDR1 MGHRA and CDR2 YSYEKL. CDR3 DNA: TGCGCCAGCAGCCAAGATGGAGGCGGAGGGGCGACGAACACTGAAGCTTTCTTT. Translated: CASSQDGGGGATNTEAFF.

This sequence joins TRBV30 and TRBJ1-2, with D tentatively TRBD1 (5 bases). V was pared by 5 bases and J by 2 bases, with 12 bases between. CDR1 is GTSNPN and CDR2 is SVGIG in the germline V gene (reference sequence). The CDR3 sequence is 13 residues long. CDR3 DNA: TGTGCCTGGGGGGACTCTCCCAACTATGGCTACACCTTC. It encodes CAWGDSPNYGYTF.

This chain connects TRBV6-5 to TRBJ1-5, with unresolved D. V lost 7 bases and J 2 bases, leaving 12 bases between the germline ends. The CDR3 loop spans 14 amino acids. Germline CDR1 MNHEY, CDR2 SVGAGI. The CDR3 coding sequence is TGTGCCAGCAAAGATCGGGGTGGCAATCAGCCCCAGCATTTT. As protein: CASKDRGGNQPQHF.

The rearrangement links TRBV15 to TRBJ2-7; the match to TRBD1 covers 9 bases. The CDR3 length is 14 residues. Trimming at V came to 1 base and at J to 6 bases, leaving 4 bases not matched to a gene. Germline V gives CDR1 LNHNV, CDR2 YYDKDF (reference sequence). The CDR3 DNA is TGTGCCACCAGCAGAGCCGGGACAGGGCGCGAGCAGTACTTC. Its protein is CATSRAGTGREQYF.